This record covers a single T cell receptor beta chain. Its target is not known. This sample is drawn from a study of cytomegalovirus exposure and HLA in healthy donors. Repertoires were generated with immunoSEQ multiplex PCR, while TCRdb's copy carries only in-frame clones and drops some. The sample lists roughly 140,000 clones, about 88% occurring once. Study observations and caveats: Most TCR sequences proved rare, with some public TCRs found in many donors. Reports indicated that the classifier achieved high specificity and sensitivity in diagnosing cytomegalovirus status. The listing of 150 to 200 TCR beta chains classed them as cytomegalovirus-associated. Through in vitro validation, three CMV-associated chains were shown to be specific for CMV antigens.

Sequencing input: PBMCs. The source is a woman aged 18 to 35 in good health and CMV-seropositive.

For the CDR3, the DNA is TGTGCCAGCAGCGCCGGGACTAGCGGGAACAATGAGCAGTTCTTC. Amino acid sequence: CASSAGTSGNNEQFF. The chain couples TRBV2 to TRBJ2-1; TRBD2 matches at 13 bases. Germline V gene sequence: CDR1 SNHLY, CDR2 FYNNEI. The J segment lost 5 bases and the V segment lost 6 bases, leaving 4 bases of the junction unmatched. The CDR3 totals 15 residues.